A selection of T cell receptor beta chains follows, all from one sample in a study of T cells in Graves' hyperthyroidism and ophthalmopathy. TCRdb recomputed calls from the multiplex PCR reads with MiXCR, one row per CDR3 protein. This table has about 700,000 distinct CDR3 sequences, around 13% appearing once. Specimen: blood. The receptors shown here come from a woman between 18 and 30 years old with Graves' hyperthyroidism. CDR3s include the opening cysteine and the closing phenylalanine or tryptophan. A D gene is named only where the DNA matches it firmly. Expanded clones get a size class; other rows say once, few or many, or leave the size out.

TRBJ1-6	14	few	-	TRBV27	CASSTPTENSPLHF
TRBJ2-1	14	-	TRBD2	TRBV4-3	CASSPSSGSVEQFF
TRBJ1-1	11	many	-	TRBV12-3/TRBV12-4	CASSTNTEAFF
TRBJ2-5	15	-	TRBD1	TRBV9	CASSDGTGQGETQYF
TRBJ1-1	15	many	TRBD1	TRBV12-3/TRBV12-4	CASSQQGTMNTEAFF
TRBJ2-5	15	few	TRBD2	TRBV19	CASSRLAGFQETQYF
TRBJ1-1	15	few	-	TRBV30	CACRGGERIRPEAFF
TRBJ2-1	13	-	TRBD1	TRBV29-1	CSVRDRAGNEQFF
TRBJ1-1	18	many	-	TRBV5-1	CASSQLPGITFMNTEAFF
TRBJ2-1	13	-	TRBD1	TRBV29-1	CSAVDRVFREQFF
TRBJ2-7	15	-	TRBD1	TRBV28	CASSYRQGPTYEQYF
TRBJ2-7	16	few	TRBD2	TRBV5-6	CASSPRTSGRAYEQYF
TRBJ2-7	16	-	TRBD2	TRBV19	CASNHKIRDYSYEQYF
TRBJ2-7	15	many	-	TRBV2	CASSDGTSLSYEQYF
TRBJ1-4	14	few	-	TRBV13	CASSPTDGNEKLFF
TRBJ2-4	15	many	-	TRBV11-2	CASSPRGTEMTIQYF
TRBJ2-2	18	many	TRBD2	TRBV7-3	CASSSGTSGLPNTGELFF
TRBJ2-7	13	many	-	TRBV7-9	CASSWRSSYEQYF
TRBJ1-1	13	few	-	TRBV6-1	CASREDADTEAFF
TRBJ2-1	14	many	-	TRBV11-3	CASSFGDPFYEQFF
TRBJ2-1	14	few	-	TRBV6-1	CASSDGSFYNEQFF
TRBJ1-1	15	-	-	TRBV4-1	CASSQPLRGDTEAFF
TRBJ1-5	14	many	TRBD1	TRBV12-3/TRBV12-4	CASSPGQGTQPQHF
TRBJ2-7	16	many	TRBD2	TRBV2	CASSKGTSGNPNEQYF
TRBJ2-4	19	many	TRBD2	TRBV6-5	CASSYISGAGRLAGNIQYF
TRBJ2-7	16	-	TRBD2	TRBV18	CASSALAGGTFGEQYF
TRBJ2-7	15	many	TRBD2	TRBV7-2	CASIPGSGRSYEQYF
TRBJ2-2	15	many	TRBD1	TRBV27	CASSLGTGGAGELFF
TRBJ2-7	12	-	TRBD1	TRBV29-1	CSAWTGGYEQYF
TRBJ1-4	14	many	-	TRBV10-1	CASSESADGEKLFF
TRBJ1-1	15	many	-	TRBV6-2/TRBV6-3	CASYSWGRLNTEAFF
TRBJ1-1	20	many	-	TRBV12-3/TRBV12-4	CASSQTLERDPRFQNTEAFF
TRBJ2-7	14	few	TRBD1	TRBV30	CAWSGTGGVDEQYF
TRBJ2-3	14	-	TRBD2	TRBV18	CASSRASGTDTQYF
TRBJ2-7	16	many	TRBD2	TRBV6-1	CASTGLADLPAYEQYF
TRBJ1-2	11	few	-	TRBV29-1	CSVDPREGYTF
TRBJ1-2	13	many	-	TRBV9	CASSVGGNYGYTF
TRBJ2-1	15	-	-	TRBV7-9	CASSLPNPSYNEQFF
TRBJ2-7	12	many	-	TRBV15	CATSSGGYEQYF
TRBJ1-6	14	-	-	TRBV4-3	CASSQDREGRVVHF
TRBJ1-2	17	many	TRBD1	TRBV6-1	CASSQGEPRQGTRGYTF
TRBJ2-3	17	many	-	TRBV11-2	CASSLGGWGVLTDTQYF